The clone carrying this TCR beta chain has ten or more counts. Its target is unknown. Each cDNA molecule in the library carried unique molecular identifiers. TCRdb analysed the RACE reads with MiXCR anew, one entry per CDR3 protein. This table holds over 300,000 distinct CDR3 sequences, approximately 5% found once. Specified time point: pre-sensitization, week 0. As to treatment: therapeutic diphenylcyclopropenone sensitization with weekly scalp DPC. At patch-test visits, sampling came before the patch test. The sample comes from a study of human T cells and chemical hapten exposure. The V and J ends lost 0 bases and 1 base respectively, with 7 bases between them. Germline V lookup: CDR1 MNHEY, CDR2 SVGAGI. CDR3 length equals 14 residues. Study outcomes and limitations: High-frequency TCRs, those above 1 in 1000, stayed the same after DPC sensitization.

This clonotype was sampled from a woman in her fifties or sixties with alopecia areata. Some clones in this sample may be carry-over from other donors' samples. The source material was whole blood, sampled in connection with sensitization to the hapten diphenylcyclopropenone (DPC). The chain recombines TRBV6-5 with TRBJ2-7; D uncertain. The CDR3 loop reads CASSYSSGSYEQYF. The CDR3, as DNA: TGTGCCAGCAGTTACTCGTCAGGTTCCTACGAGCAGTACTTC.